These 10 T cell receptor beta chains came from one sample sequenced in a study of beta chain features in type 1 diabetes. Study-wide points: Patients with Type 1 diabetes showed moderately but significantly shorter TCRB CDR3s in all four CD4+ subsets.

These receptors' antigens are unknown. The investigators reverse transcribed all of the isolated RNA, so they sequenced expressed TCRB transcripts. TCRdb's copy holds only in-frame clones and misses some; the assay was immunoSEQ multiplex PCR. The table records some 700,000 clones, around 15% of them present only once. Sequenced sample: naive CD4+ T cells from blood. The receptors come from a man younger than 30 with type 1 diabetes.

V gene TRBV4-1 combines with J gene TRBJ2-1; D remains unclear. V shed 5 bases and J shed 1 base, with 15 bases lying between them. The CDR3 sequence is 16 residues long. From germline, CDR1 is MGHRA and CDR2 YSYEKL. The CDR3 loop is CASSYLGRRSYNEQFF. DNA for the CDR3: TGCGCCAGCAGCTACCTCGGACGCAGATCCTACAATGAGCAGTTCTTC.

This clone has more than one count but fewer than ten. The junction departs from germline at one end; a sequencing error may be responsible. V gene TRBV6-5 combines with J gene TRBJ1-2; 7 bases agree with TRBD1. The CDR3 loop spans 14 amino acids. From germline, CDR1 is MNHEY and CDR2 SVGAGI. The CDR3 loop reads CASSNSGTVYGYTF. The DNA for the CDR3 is TGTGCCAGCAGTAACTCCGGGACAGTCTATGGCTACACCTTC.

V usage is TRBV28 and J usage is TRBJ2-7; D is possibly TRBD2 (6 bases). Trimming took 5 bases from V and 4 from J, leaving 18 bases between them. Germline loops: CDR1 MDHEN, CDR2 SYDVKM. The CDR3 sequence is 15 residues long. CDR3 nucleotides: TGTGCCAGCAGTCTCCCTCCGGGACTGGCATACGAGCAGTACTTC. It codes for CASSLPPGLAYEQYF.

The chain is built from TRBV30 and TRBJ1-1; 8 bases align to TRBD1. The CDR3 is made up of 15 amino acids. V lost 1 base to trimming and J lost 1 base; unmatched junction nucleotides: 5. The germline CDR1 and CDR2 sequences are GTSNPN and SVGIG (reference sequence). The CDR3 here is CAWSARQGRNTEAFF. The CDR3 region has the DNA TGTGCCTGGAGTGCCCGACAGGGGAGGAACACTGAAGCTTTCTTT.

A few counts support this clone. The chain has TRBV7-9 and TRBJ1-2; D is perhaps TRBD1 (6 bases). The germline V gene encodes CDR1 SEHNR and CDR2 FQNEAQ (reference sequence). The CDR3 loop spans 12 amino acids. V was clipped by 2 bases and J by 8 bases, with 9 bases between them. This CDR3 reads CASSLRDRGYTF. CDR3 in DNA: TGTGCCAGCAGCTTACGAGACAGGGGCTACACCTTC.

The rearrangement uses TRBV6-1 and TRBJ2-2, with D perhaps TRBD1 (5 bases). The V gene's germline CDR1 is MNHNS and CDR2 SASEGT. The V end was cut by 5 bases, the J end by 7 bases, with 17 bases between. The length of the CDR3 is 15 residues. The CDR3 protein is CASSILQAADGELFF. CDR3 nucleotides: TGTGCCAGCAGTATCCTACAGGCGGCAGACGGGGAGCTGTTTTTT.

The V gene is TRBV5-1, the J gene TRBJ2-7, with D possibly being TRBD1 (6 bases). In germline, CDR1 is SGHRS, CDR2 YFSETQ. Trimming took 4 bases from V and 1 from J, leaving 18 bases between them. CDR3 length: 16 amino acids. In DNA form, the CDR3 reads TGCGCCAGCAGCCTGGCCCGGGACACGTATTCCTACGAGCAGTACTTC. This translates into CASSLARDTYSYEQYF.

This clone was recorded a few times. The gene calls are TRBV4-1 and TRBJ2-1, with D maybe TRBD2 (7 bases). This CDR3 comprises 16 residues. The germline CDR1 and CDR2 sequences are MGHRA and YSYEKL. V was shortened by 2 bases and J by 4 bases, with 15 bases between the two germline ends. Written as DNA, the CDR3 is TGCGCCAGCAGCCAAATGTGGGGGGGGCGATACAATGAGCAGTTCTTC. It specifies CASSQMWGGRYNEQFF.

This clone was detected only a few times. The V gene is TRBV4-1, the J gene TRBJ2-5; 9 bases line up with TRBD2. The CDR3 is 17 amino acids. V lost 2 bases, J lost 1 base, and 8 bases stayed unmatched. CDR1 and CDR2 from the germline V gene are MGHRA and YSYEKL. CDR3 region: CASSQRSGGRAQETQYF. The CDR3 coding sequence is TGCGCCAGCAGCCAACGGAGCGGGGGGCGGGCCCAAGAGACCCAGTACTTC.

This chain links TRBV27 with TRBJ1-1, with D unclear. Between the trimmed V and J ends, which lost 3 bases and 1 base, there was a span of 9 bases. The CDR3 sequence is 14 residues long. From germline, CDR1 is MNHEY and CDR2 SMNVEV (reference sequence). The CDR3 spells CASSLRGWNTEAFF. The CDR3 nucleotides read TGTGCCAGCAGTTTGAGAGGCTGGAACACTGAAGCTTTCTTT.